The 23 T cell receptor beta chains given below trace back to one sample, sequenced in a study of blood T cell repertoires in COVID-19. Assay: immunoSEQ multiplex PCR; the TCRdb copy retains only in-frame clones and omits some. Of around 70,000 clones listed, approximately 90% are singletons. Input material: peripheral blood. These receptors were taken from a man in his fifties with COVID-19, enrolled during active disease.

The chain links TRBV5-1 to TRBJ2-2; perhaps TRBD2 as D (5 bases). The CDR3 sequence is 17 residues long. V lost 3 bases to trimming and J lost 0 bases, with 15 bases between them. Per germline, CDR1 SGHRS and CDR2 YFSETQ. The CDR3 nucleotides read TGCGCCAGCAGCTCGACTGTGGGGAGACCGAACACCGGGGAGCTGTTTTTT. Translation: CASSSTVGRPNTGELFF.

V and J are TRBV9 and TRBJ1-2; D gene uncertain. Germline values: CDR1 SGDLS, CDR2 YYNGEE. The CDR3 loop spans 15 amino acids. Trimming took 0 bases from V and 4 from J, leaving 13 bases between them. The DNA for the CDR3 is TGTGCCAGCAGCGTAGTAAGCGGTTCCTCCTATGGCTACACCTTC. Translation: CASSVVSGSSYGYTF.

The chain joins TRBV10-3 to TRBJ2-2; 10 nucleotides line up with TRBD1. V was pared by 10 bases and J by 5 bases, with 7 bases of the junction left unmatched. The CDR3 loop spans 14 amino acids. Looked up from germline, CDR1 is ENHRY and CDR2 is SYGVKD. The CDR3: CATWTGGGTGELFF. The DNA for the CDR3 is TGTGCCACGTGGACAGGGGGGGGTACCGGGGAGCTGTTTTTT.

This sequence joins TRBV4-3 and TRBJ2-3, with 10 bases identical to TRBD2. CDR3 length equals 17 residues. The V gene end was trimmed by 2 bases and the J gene end by 3 bases; junction bases not matched to a gene: 8. Germline V gene sequence: CDR1 LGHNA, CDR2 YSLEER. The CDR3 loop reads CASSQSSSGSRTDTQYF. The CDR3 DNA follows: TGCGCCAGCAGCCAATCCTCTAGCGGGAGTAGGACAGATACGCAGTATTTT.

This clone has only a few counts. The V call is TRBV6-6, the J call TRBJ1-4; 8 bases are a match to TRBD1. Germline V CDR1 and CDR2: MNHNY, SVGAGI (reference sequence). The V segment lost 4 bases and the J segment 3 bases; nucleotides outside the gene matches: 4. This CDR3 region has 15 residues. CDR3: CASSFEGQANEKLFF. In DNA form, the CDR3 reads TGTGCCAGCAGTTTCGAGGGACAGGCTAATGAAAAACTGTTTTTT.

This clone was counted a few times. This chain joins TRBV7-9 and TRBJ2-1, with 10 bases that match TRBD1. CDR1 is SEHNR, CDR2 FQNEAQ, per germline (reference sequence). After removal of 8 bases from V and 10 bases from J, the junction contained 14 bases not matched to a gene. This CDR3 has 15 residues. CDR3 sequence reads: CASSTGGTGVQEQFF. The DNA for the CDR3 is TGTGCCAGCTCCACTGGCGGGACAGGGGTACAGGAGCAGTTCTTC.

This clone is a singleton in its sample. J is TRBJ2-5 and V is TRBV6-2 or TRBV6-3; D is undetermined. Germline V gene lookup returns CDR1 MNHEY and CDR2 SVGEGT. Trimming removed 0 bases at V and 1 base at J, with 6 bases between. The CDR3 runs to 14 residues. This CDR3 reads CASSYSAVQETQYF. The CDR3 DNA reads as TGTGCCAGCAGTTACTCGGCAGTCCAAGAGACCCAGTACTTC.

This chain connects TRBV6-5 to TRBJ1-6, with D possibly TRBD1 on 5 matching bases. Germline CDR1 MNHEY, CDR2 SVGAGI. Trimming stripped 6 bases from V and 16 bases from J, with 13 bases between. This CDR3 spans 11 amino acids. The CDR3 sequence is CASRGVSTLHF. For the CDR3, the DNA is TGTGCCAGCAGAGGGGTCTCCACTCTCCACTTT.

CDR3 DNA sequence: TGTGCCAGCAGTGACTCTGGGACAGGGCAAGAGACCCAGTACTTC. Its translation is CASSDSGTGQETQYF. The chain uses TRBV6-4 and TRBJ2-5; 9 positions agree with TRBD1. Trimming at V came to 0 bases and at J to 2 bases, leaving 1 base not matched to a gene. The CDR3 consists of 15 residues. CDR1 and CDR2 (germline): MRHNA, SNTAGT.

This chain joins TRBV15 and TRBJ2-1; 8 bases line up with TRBD2. Germline-derived CDR1 and CDR2 are LNHNV and YYDKDF (reference sequence). After removal of 3 bases from V and 2 bases from J, the junction contained 6 bases not matched to a gene. CDR3 length equals 16 residues. Here the CDR3 reads CATSSLAGTAYNEQFF. The CDR3 DNA reads TGTGCCACCAGCAGCTTAGCGGGAACAGCCTACAATGAGCAGTTCTTC.

This chain joins TRBV30 and TRBJ2-2; perhaps TRBD2 as D (7 bases). The CDR3 sequence is 13 residues long. Trimming took off 8 bases at V and 4 bases at J, with 14 bases between the two ends. Looked up from germline, CDR1 is GTSNPN and CDR2 is SVGIG (reference sequence). The CDR3 here is CALRGGSTGELFF. The CDR3 DNA is TGTGCCCTAAGGGGGGGGTCCACCGGGGAGCTGTTTTTT.

The chain carries TRBV28 and TRBJ1-2, with 9 nucleotides matching TRBD1. Germline assignment: CDR1 MDHEN and CDR2 SYDVKM. The CDR3 totals 14 residues. V was pared by 6 bases and J by 4 bases, with 6 bases of the junction left unmatched. CDR3 region: CASRPTGGGYGYTF. The CDR3, as DNA: TGTGCCAGCAGACCAACAGGGGGCGGCTATGGCTACACCTTC.

This rearrangement joins TRBV5-1 to TRBJ1-2; the match to TRBD1 covers 8 bases. The CDR3 is made up of 14 amino acids. The junction had 6 bases not matched to a gene; V was cut back by 4 bases and J by 4 bases. CDR1 and CDR2 (germline): SGHRS, YFSETQ. CDR3 loop: CASSPSGGSYGYTF. The CDR3 region has the DNA TGCGCCAGCAGCCCATCAGGGGGCTCCTATGGCTACACCTTC.

This chain connects TRBV20-1 to TRBJ1-3; no reliable D call. Per germline, CDR1 DFQATT and CDR2 SNEGSKA (reference sequence). The V and J ends lost 3 bases and 0 bases respectively, with 12 bases between them. The CDR3 spans 15 residues. The CDR3: CSASTGLHSGNTIYF. Written as DNA, the CDR3 is TGCAGTGCTAGTACCGGTCTTCACTCTGGAAACACCATATATTTT.

V usage is TRBV2 and J usage is TRBJ1-1; tentative D call: TRBD1 (5 bases). Trimming left V 2 bases short and J 1 base short, with 8 bases between. The CDR3 runs to 14 residues. CDR1 is SNHLY and CDR2 is FYNNEI in the germline V gene. As DNA, the CDR3 is TGTGCCAGCAGTGAAAGGCAGGGGAACACTGAAGCTTTCTTT. The encoded protein is CASSERQGNTEAFF.

The rearrangement uses TRBV29-1 and TRBJ1-1; 11 bases are shared with TRBD1. V trimming: 5 bases; J trimming: 3 bases; junction bases outside the gene matches: 2. CDR1 SQVTM and CDR2 ANQGSEA come from the germline V gene. The CDR3 is 13 amino acids. CDR3 nucleotides: TGCAGCGTTAAGGGACAGGGGGACACTGAAGCTTTCTTT. This gives the protein CSVKGQGDTEAFF.

This chain joins TRBV3-1 (or the pseudogene TRBV3-2) and TRBJ2-1; TRBD1 agrees at 10 bases. This CDR3 is built from 15 residues. V gave up 4 bases and J gave up 3 bases; unmatched junction bases: 3. Germline CDR1 reads LGHDT; CDR2 reads YNNKEL (reference sequence). CDR3 sequence: CASSPRDRGYNEQFF. DNA for the CDR3: TGTGCCAGCAGCCCCCGGGACAGGGGCTACAATGAGCAGTTCTTC.

V gene TRBV15 combines with J gene TRBJ1-4, with D perhaps TRBD1 (6 bases). The CDR3 runs 15 residues. The V gene lost 0 bases and the J gene lost 6 bases, with 11 bases spanning the gap. Germline V gene sequence: CDR1 LNHNV, CDR2 YYDKDF (reference sequence). CDR3 amino acids: CATSRDRQGHEKLFF. The CDR3 nucleotides are TGTGCCACCAGCAGAGATAGGCAGGGGCATGAAAAACTGTTTTTT.

This chain joins TRBV4-2 and TRBJ2-3, with 11 bases aligning to TRBD2. Trimming removed 2 bases from V and 7 bases from J; junction bases left unmatched: 8. Germline CDR1 is LGHNA and CDR2 is YNFKEQ. CDR3 length: 16 residues. CDR3 nucleotides: TGTGCCAGCAGCCAATTAGCGGGAGGGCCTGGAAATACGCAGTATTTT. Amino acid sequence: CASSQLAGGPGNTQYF.

The chain couples TRBV5-1 to TRBJ2-7; 7 bases map to TRBD1. Germline V gives CDR1 SGHRS, CDR2 YFSETQ. This CDR3 has 15 residues. V lost 1 base, J lost 4 bases, and 8 bases stayed unmatched. CDR3 sequence reads: CASSLTSPGGYEQYF. The CDR3 DNA sequence: TGCGCCAGCAGCTTGACGTCCCCAGGGGGATACGAGCAGTACTTC.

CDR3 sequence (DNA): TGTGCCAGCAGTGACCCTTCTAGGGGTGAAATCACCGGGGAGCTGTTTTTT. It translates to CASSDPSRGEITGELFF. The V gene is TRBV6-1, the J gene TRBJ2-2, with D perhaps matching TRBD1 (5 bases). The germline V gene encodes CDR1 MNHNS and CDR2 SASEGT. This CDR3 comprises 17 residues. Trimming pared 3 bases from V and 4 bases from J, leaving 18 bases between.

The rearrangement uses TRBV12-3 or TRBV12-4 and TRBJ2-1; possible D gene TRBD1, 5 bases. This CDR3 spans 13 amino acids. Trimming stripped 7 bases from V and 9 bases from J, with 16 bases between. CDR3 protein: CASTQGPGAEQFF. The CDR3 bases are TGTGCCAGCACTCAAGGCCCTGGGGCTGAGCAGTTCTTC.

The J gene is TRBJ1-2, the V gene TRBV19; D is unresolved. V was trimmed by 3 bases and J by 4 bases, leaving 12 bases between them. The germline V gene has CDR1 LNHDA and CDR2 SQIVND (reference sequence). The CDR3 length is 14 residues. The CDR3 DNA is TGTGCCAGTAGTATCCCCGAAACTTTCTATGGCTACACCTTC. Amino acid sequence: CASSIPETFYGYTF.